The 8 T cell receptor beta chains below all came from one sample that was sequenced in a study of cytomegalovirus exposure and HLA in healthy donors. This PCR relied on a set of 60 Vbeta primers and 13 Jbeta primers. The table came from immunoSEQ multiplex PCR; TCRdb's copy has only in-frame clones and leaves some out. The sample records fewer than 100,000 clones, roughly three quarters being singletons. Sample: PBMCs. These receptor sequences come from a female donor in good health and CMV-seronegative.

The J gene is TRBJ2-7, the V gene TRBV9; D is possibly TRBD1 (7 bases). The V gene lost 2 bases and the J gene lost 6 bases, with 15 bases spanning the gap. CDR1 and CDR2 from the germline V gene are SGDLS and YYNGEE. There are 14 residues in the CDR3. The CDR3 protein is CASSVAGQNGEQYF. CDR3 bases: TGTGCCAGCAGCGTGGCGGGACAGAACGGCGAGCAGTACTTC.

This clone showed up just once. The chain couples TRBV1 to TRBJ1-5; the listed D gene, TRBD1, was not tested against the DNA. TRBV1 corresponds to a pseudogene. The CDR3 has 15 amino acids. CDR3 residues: CTSSPGPRGNQPQHF. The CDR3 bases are TGCACCAGCAGCCCTGGACCCAGGGGCAATCAGCCCCAGCATTTT.

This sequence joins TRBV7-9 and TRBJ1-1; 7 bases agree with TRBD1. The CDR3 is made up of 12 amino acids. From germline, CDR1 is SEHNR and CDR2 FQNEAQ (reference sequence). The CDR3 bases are TGTTCCACCCGACAGGGAAACACTGAAGCTTTCTTT. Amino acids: CSTRQGNTEAFF.

The CDR3 nucleotides are TGTGCCAGCAGTTTATCGATTGGCGGGAGGGTAGGTTTACAGCAGTTCTTC. As protein: CASSLSIGGRVGLQQFF. The chain employs TRBV27 and TRBJ2-1; 9 bases are shared with TRBD2. Per the germline V gene, CDR1 is MNHEY and CDR2 is SMNVEV (reference sequence). After removal of 0 bases from V and 11 bases from J, the junction contained 14 bases not matched to a gene. This CDR3 has 17 residues.

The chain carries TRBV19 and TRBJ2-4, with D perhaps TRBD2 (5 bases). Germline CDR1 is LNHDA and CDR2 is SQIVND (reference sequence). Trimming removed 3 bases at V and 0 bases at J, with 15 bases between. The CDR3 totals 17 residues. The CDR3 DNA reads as TGTGCCAGTAGTATGCCCCTGACTAACTTAGCCAAAAACATTCAGTACTTC. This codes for CASSMPLTNLAKNIQYF.

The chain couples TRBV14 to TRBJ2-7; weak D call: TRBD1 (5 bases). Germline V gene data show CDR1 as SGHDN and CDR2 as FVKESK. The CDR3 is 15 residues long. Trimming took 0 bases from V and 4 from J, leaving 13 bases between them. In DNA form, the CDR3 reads TGTGCCAGCAGCCAAGAAACAGGCCTTTCTTACGAGCAGTACTTC. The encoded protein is CASSQETGLSYEQYF. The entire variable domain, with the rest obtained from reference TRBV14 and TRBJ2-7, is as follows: EAGVTQFPSHSVIEKGQTVTLRCDPISGHDNLYWYRRVMGKEIKFLLHFVKESKQDESGMPNNRFLAERTGGTYSTLKVQPAELEDSGVYFCASSQETGLSYEQYFGPGTRLTVT.

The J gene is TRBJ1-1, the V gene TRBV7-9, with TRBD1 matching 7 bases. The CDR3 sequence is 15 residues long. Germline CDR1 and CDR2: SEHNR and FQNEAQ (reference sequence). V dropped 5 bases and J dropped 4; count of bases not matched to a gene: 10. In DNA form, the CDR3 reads TGTGCCAGCAGCCGCGCCACGAGGGGGCGCACTGAAGCTTTCTTT. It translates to CASSRATRGRTEAFF.

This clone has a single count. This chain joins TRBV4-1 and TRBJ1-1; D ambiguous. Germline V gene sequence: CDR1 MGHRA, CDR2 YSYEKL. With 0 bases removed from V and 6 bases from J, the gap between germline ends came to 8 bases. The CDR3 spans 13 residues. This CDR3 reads CASSQDRVSEAFF. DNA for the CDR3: TGCGCCAGCAGCCAAGATCGAGTCTCTGAAGCTTTCTTT.